Given below is one T cell receptor (beta chain) in context. The CDR3 runs 15 residues. The V end lost 4 bases, the J end lost 0 bases, and 10 bases lay between the germline ends. Germline V CDR1 and CDR2: LGHDT, YNNKEL (reference sequence). Sequenced by immunoSEQ multiplex PCR; TCRdb stores in-frame clones only, minus some. The table includes 150,000 to 200,000 clones, around 82% detected once. This sample is drawn from a study of blood T cell repertoires in COVID-19. Participants' own reports of clinical history determined their cohort assignment. The chain joins TRBV3-1 (or the pseudogene TRBV3-2) to TRBJ1-5; perhaps TRBD1 as D (5 bases). The specimen sequenced was PBMCs or T cells enriched from blood (not recorded which). The TCR sequence derives from a man aged 35 to 55 who had recovered from COVID-19. CDR3 DNA sequence: TGTGCCAGCAGCCCCTCGACAGTTAGCAATCAGCCCCAGCATTTT. Protein: CASSPSTVSNQPQHF.